This T cell receptor (beta chain) was identified in a study of T-cell memory formation after mild COVID-19. The CDR3 has 14 residues. V gave up 6 bases and J gave up 8 bases; unmatched junction bases: 12. The V gene's germline CDR1 is DFQATT and CDR2 SNEGSKA (reference sequence). TCRdb independently ran MiXCR on the 5' RACE reads; one entry per CDR3 protein. This table has about 340,000 distinct CDR3 sequences, about 16% appearing once. The V call is TRBV20-1, the J call TRBJ2-2, with 7 bases aligning to TRBD2. The receptor was derived from a man younger than 30 who had mild COVID-19 (a few samples of this study predate the infection). Cell type and time point are not known. The specimen sequenced was PBMCs or a T cell subset sorted from them (not recorded which). CDR3 protein: CSALGGTPSGELFF. In DNA, the CDR3 is TGCAGTGCCCTCGGGGGGACGCCCAGTGGGGAGCTGTTTTTT.